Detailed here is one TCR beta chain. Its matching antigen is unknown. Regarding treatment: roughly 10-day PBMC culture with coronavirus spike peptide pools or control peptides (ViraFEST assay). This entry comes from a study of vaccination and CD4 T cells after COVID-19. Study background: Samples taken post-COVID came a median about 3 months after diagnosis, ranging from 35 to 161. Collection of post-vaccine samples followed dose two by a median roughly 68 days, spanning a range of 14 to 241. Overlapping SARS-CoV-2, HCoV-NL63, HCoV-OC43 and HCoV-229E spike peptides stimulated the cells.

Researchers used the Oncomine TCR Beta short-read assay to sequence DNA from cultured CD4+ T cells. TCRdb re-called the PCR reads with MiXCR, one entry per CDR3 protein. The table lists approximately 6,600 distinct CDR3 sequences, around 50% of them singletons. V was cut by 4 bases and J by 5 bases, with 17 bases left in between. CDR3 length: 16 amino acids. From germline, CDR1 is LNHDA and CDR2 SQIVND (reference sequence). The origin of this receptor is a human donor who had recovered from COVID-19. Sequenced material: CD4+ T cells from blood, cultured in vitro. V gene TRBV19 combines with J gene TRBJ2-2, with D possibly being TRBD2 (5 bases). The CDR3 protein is CASSTAWLAGTGELFF. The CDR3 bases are TGTGCCAGTAGTACTGCTTGGCTCGCGGGTACCGGGGAGCTGTTTTTT. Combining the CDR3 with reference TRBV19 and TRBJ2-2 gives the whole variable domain DGGITQSPKYLFRKEGQNVTLSCEQNLNHDAMYWYRQDPGQGLRLIYYSQIVNDFQKGDIAEGYSVSREKKESFPLTVTSAQKNPTAFYLCASSTAWLAGTGELFFGEGSRLTVL.